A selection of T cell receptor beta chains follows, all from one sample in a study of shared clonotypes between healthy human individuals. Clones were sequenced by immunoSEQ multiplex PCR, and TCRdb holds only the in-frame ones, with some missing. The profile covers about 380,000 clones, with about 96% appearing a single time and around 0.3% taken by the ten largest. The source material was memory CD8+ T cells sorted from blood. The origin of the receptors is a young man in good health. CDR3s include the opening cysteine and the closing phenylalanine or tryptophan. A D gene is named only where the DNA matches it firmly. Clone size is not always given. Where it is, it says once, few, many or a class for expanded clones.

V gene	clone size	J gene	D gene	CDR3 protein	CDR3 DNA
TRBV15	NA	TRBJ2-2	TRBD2	CATPGRTNTGELFF	TGTGCCACCCCCGGGAGGACGAACACCGGGGAGCTGTTTTTT
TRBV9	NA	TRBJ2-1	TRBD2	CASSGETSGPVPGEQFF	TGTGCCAGCAGCGGAGAGACTAGCGGGCCAGTCCCCGGTGAGCAGTTCTTC
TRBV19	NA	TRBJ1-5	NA	CASSGRWDQPQHF	TGTGCCAGCAGTGGCCGGTGGGATCAGCCCCAGCATTTT
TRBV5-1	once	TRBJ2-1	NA	CASSLEGDNEQFF	TGCGCCAGCAGCTTGGAAGGGGACAATGAGCAGTTCTTC
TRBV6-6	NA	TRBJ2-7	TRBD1	CASSSGTGTPYEQYF	TGTGCCAGCAGTTCCGGGACAGGGACCCCCTACGAGCAGTACTTC
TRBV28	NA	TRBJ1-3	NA	CASSYLPSYIDSGNTIYF	TGTGCCAGCAGTTACCTCCCCTCTTACATCGACTCTGGAAACACCATATATTTT
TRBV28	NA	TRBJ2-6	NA	CASSSQGSGANVLTF	TGTGCCAGCAGTTCCCAGGGATCTGGGGCCAACGTCCTGACTTTC
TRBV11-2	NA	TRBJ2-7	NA	CASSLEGHEQYF	TGTGCCAGCAGCTTAGAGGGACACGAGCAGTACTTC
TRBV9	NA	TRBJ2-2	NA	CASSERQATNTGELFF	TGTGCCAGCAGCGAAAGACAGGCTACGAACACCGGGGAGCTGTTTTTT
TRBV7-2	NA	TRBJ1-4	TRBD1	CASSLNRGRGNEKLFF	TGTGCCAGCAGCTTGAACAGGGGAAGGGGTAATGAAAAACTGTTTTTT
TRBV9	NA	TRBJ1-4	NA	CASSVTDNEKLFF	TGTGCCAGCAGCGTGACGGATAATGAAAAACTGTTTTTT
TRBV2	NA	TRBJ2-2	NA	CASSGRGPPGELFF	TGTGCCAGCAGTGGGCGGGGGCCCCCCGGGGAGCTGTTTTTT
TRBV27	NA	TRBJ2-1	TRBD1	CASSRQGVSSYNEQFF	TGTGCCAGCAGTCGACAGGGGGTGAGCTCCTACAATGAGCAGTTCTTC
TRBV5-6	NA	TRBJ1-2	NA	CASSLAHNLNYGYTF	TGTGCCAGCAGCTTGGCACATAACCTTAACTATGGCTACACCTTC
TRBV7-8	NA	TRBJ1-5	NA	CASSLLGRGLNQPQHF	TGTGCCAGCAGCTTACTCGGCAGGGGACTCAATCAGCCCCAGCATTTT
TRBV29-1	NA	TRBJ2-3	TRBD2	CSVTFSGRARTDTQYF	TGCAGCGTTACCTTTAGCGGGAGGGCCCGCACAGATACGCAGTATTTT
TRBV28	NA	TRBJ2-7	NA	CASRKSGTPSYEQYF	TGTGCCAGCAGAAAAAGCGGGACACCCTCCTACGAGCAGTACTTC
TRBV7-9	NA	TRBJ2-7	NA	CASSFWTSPRRSEQYF	TGTGCCAGCAGCTTCTGGACATCCCCTAGACGCTCCGAGCAGTACTTC
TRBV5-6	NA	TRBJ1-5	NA	CASSLAGLQPQHF	TGTGCCAGCAGCTTGGCAGGGTTGCAGCCCCAGCATTTT
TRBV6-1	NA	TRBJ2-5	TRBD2	CASRLAETQYF	TGTGCCAGCAGACTAGCGGAGACCCAGTACTTC
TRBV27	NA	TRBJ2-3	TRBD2	CASSLWPGGGGEDTQYF	TGTGCCAGCAGTTTATGGCCGGGAGGAGGAGGGGAAGATACGCAGTATTTT
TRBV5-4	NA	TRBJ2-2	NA	CASMESGELFF	TGTGCCAGCATGGAGTCCGGGGAGCTGTTTTTT
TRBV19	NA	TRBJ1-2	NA	CASSWTNYGYTF	TGTGCCAGTAGTTGGACCAACTATGGCTACACCTTC
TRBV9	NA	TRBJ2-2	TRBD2	CASTRLANTGELFF	TGTGCCAGCACCAGACTAGCTAACACCGGGGAGCTGTTTTTT
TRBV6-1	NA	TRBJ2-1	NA	CASTGGVWSYNEQFF	TGTGCCAGCACCGGCGGGGTATGGTCTTACAATGAGCAGTTCTTC
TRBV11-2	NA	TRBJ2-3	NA	CASRRGLSTDTQYF	TGTGCCAGCAGGAGGGGACTCAGCACAGATACGCAGTATTTT
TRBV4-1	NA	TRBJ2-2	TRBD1	CASSQAFRGNKASTGELFF	TGCGCCAGCAGCCAAGCATTCAGGGGGAATAAGGCGAGCACCGGGGAGCTGTTTTTT
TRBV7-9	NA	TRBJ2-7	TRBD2	CASSLPAGGSYEQYF	TGTGCCAGCAGCTTACCAGCGGGGGGCTCCTACGAGCAGTACTTC
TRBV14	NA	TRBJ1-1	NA	CASSLSTMNTEAFF	TGTGCCAGCAGCCTTTCTACAATGAACACTGAAGCTTTCTTT
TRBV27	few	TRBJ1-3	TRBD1	CASSPRQGNTIYF	TGTGCCAGCAGTCCTCGACAGGGTAACACCATATATTTT
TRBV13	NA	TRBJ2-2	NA	CASSLGEWAGELFF	TGTGCCAGCAGCTTAGGAGAGTGGGCCGGGGAGCTGTTTTTT
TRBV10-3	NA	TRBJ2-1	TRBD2	CAISESPASGRAHEQFF	TGTGCCATCAGTGAGTCTCCCGCTAGCGGGAGGGCCCATGAGCAGTTCTTC
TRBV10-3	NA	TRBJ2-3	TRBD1	CAIGQGTDTQYF	TGTGCCATCGGACAGGGGACAGATACGCAGTATTTT
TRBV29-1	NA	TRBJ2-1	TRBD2	CSVVGLAVYNEQFF	TGCAGCGTTGTGGGACTAGCGGTATACAATGAGCAGTTCTTC
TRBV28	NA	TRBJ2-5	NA	CASSLEGAETQYF	TGTGCCAGCAGTTTGGAGGGCGCAGAGACCCAGTACTTC
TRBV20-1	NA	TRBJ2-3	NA	CSAAEADTQYF	TGCAGTGCGGCGGAGGCGGATACGCAGTATTTT
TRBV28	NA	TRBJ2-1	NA	CASSELNNEQFF	TGTGCCAGCAGTGAATTAAACAATGAGCAGTTCTTC
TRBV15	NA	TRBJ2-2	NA	CATSGTPNTGELFF	TGTGCCACCAGCGGGACTCCCAACACCGGGGAGCTGTTTTTT